A selection of T cell receptor beta chains follows, all from one sample in a study of blood T cell repertoires in COVID-19. Assay used: immunoSEQ multiplex PCR; TCRdb lists only in-frame clones, some missing. The repertoire has roughly 200,000 clones, 80% to 85% of them found once; the top ten carry approximately 4%. The sequenced material came from peripheral blood. The receptors shown here come from a man aged 45-65 years with active or convalescent COVID-19. The CDR3 runs from the conserved cysteine through the conserved F or W. A D gene is named only where the DNA matches it firmly.

j_call	v_call	d_call	cdr3_aa
TRBJ1-6	TRBV5-1	NA	CASSLGGANSPLHF
TRBJ1-1	TRBV30	TRBD1	CAWSSLLNRGSEAFF
TRBJ1-2	TRBV6-1	NA	CASSERGNYGYTF
TRBJ2-1	TRBV5-5	TRBD2	CASSLSLAGGPDEQFF
TRBJ1-1	TRBV6-5	TRBD1	CASTDRESEAFF
TRBJ2-7	TRBV12-3/TRBV12-4	TRBD1	CASSYGTGAKF
TRBJ1-6	TRBV5-5	NA	CASSLGTGVAGSPLHF
TRBJ2-1	TRBV7-8	NA	CASSLRGGYNEQFF
TRBJ1-2	TRBV9	NA	CASSAQDGLYGYTF
TRBJ1-5	TRBV4-1	TRBD1	CASSPDRGLTGNQPQHF
TRBJ2-7	TRBV20-1	NA	CSAQGFYEQYF
TRBJ1-5	TRBV28	NA	CASSFGSQPQHF
TRBJ2-7	TRBV10-3	NA	CAISARKYEQYF
TRBJ2-6	TRBV28	TRBD1	CASGGAGGFSGANVLTF
TRBJ2-5	TRBV2	TRBD1	CASKGQGSSETQYF
TRBJ1-6	TRBV5-4	NA	CASSSTGSYNSPLHF
TRBJ2-3	TRBV7-2	TRBD1	CASSPGQGGTDTQYF
TRBJ2-3	TRBV6-2/TRBV6-3	NA	CASSYPTQYF
TRBJ2-6	TRBV13	TRBD1	CASSNRQGWTGANVLTF
TRBJ2-3	TRBV7-2	NA	CASSSLLGGDTQYF
TRBJ1-5	TRBV6-6	NA	CASSSHRDNQPQHF
TRBJ1-5	TRBV19	TRBD1	CASRTGWDQPQHF
TRBJ1-2	TRBV28	NA	CASARGGYTF
TRBJ1-1	TRBV3-1/TRBV3-2	NA	CASQHRVMNTEAFF
TRBJ2-1	TRBV6-6	NA	CASSSGELYNEQFF
TRBJ2-1	TRBV27	TRBD2	CASSLGLAGAIILNEQFF
TRBJ2-1	TRBV19	NA	CASSIDQGWTLRQFF
TRBJ1-2	TRBV12-3/TRBV12-4	TRBD1	CASSLGTGYGYTF
TRBJ1-1	TRBV2	TRBD1	CASSERTGGGEEAFF
TRBJ2-5	TRBV9	NA	CASSLGRLDVGETQYF
TRBJ2-1	TRBV6-6	TRBD1	CASRSRQGGDYNEQFF
TRBJ1-1	TRBV5-6	NA	CASSLAAGYVNTEAFF
TRBJ1-6	TRBV28	NA	CASSTMTGNSPLHF
TRBJ2-7	TRBV27	TRBD1	CASSWGQSYEQYF
TRBJ1-5	TRBV28	NA	CASSLSSGLHQPQHF
TRBJ2-1	TRBV19	TRBD1	CASRRTGVNEQFF
TRBJ1-5	TRBV7-2	NA	CASSPNREENQPQHF
TRBJ2-3	TRBV6-6	NA	CASSSLGLGADTQYF
TRBJ1-1	TRBV7-9	NA	CASSSLRAEAFF